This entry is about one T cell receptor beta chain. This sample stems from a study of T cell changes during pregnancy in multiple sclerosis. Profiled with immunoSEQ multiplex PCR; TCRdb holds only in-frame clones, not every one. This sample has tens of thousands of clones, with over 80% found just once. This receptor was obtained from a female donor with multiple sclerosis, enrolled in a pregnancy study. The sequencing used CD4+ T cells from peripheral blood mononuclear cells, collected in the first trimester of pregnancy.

CDR3 region: CASTGTGINEKLFF. CDR3 nucleotides: TGCGCCAGCACAGGGACAGGGATTAATGAAAAACTGTTTTTT. The V gene is TRBV5-1, the J gene TRBJ1-4, with 9 bases matching TRBD1. Germline V gene sequence: CDR1 SGHRS, CDR2 YFSETQ. This CDR3 comprises 14 residues. Germline trimming cut 6 bases from V and 4 bases from J; bases unmatched to any gene: 4.